Included here is one TCR beta chain sequence, with context. This clone's antigen is unknown. Base qualities are missing; no much larger clone stands one base away. This record comes from a study of blood T cell repertoires in COVID-19 (dated by TCRdb to 2020 to 2022). Notes on the research overall: The collaborator samples originated in the United States, Italy and Spain and spanned the acute and convalescent phases of COVID-19. Sample metadata almost always included a de-identified subject ID, COVID-19 status, age in years and sex. The samples were drawn from the first 160 participants of the ongoing ImmuneRACE study and from some 1,300 subjects provided by 6 global collaborators. Where HLA class I and class II types were available, the types were taken from metadata supplied by the sample provider, not from assay-based typing. The repertoires were released in a freely available public database meant as a resource for research on the immune response to SARS-CoV-2. The prospective study material was composed of cDNA or gDNA derived from T cells, B-cell-depleted T cells, or PBMCs. Subjects who had been exposed to COVID-19, were actively infected with it, or had recovered from it provided the deeply sampled blood TCRbeta repertoires that made up the dataset.

Whole blood was collected in K2EDTA tubes by collaborating institutions according to the institutions' own protocols. For TCRbeta analysis, collaborators shipped samples as frozen whole blood, isolated PBMCs, or DNA extracted from either of those sample types. Study-wide findings and limitations: The quantity of clinical and demographic metadata differed by source and by participant and was supplied without curation.

Its CDR3 holds 17 amino acids, cysteine through phenylalanine. Only the CDR3 DNA stays, 51 bases, in frame from base 1. At the junction V is shortened by 2 bases and J by 6 bases, with 20 bases in between. CDR1 is given as SGDLS and CDR2 as YYNGEE, both from the germline V gene. The immunoSEQ Assay, a bias-controlled multiplex PCR, was used to amplify TCRbeta CDR3 regions from genomic DNA. The study's processing was this. Nucleated cell counts per sample were estimated from amplification of reference gene primers within the assay. Sequence reads were collapsed and filtered to measure the absolute abundance of every unique TCRbeta CDR3 rearrangement. Productive Simpson clonality was computed per sample as the square root of Simpson's diversity index over productive rearrangements. TCRdb's version of the immuneACCESS table is confined to in-frame rearrangements and falls short of the full clone set. An unresolved V gene accounts for under half of the shortfall where checked; the remainder is of unknown origin. V, J and clone size reflect that table, while D and trimming were determined from the DNA. Counted in this sample were roughly 120,000 clones; approximately 80% of them appeared once. The ten largest clones capture over 10% of the sample.

The chain is assembled from TRBV9 and TRBJ2-2; the D gene lacks a confident call. The sequenced sample was peripheral blood. The receptor's source is a human donor in a cohort sampled during active COVID-19. The CDR3 reads as follows: CASSVSDLSFSPGELFF. The nucleotide sequence is TGTGCCAGCAGCGTCTCCGACTTATCATTTTCCCCCGGGGAGCTGTTTTTT. With all but the CDR3 taken from the reference TRBV9 and TRBJ2-2 genes, the full variable domain is: DSGVTQTPKHLITATGQRVTLRCSPRSGDLSVYWYQQSLDQGLQFLIQYYNGEERAKGNILERFSAQQFPDLHSELNLSSLELGDSALYFCASSVSDLSFSPGELFFGEGSRLTVL.